A single sample gave rise to the 5 T cell receptor beta chains below, sequenced in a study of shared clonotypes between healthy human individuals. CD45RO-negative CD8 cells positively selected for CCR7 made up the naive population, which excluded terminally differentiated effector memory CD45RA+ cells. Assay: immunoSEQ multiplex PCR; the TCRdb copy retains only in-frame clones and omits some. The sample has a few million clones; 93% are singletons. Material: naive CD8+ T cells from PBMCs. Receptor source: a man in his late teens or twenties in good health. Some clones in this sample may be carry-over from other donors' samples.

CDR3 sequence reads: CASSFSSGRAYEQYF. The CDR3 bases are TGTGCCAGCAGTTTCTCTAGCGGGAGGGCCTACGAGCAGTACTTC. The chain uses TRBV28 and TRBJ2-7; 12 bases agree with TRBD2. There are 15 residues in the CDR3. Losses at the gene ends were 3 bases for V and 2 bases for J; bases not matched to a gene: 2. In germline, CDR1 is MDHEN, CDR2 SYDVKM. The whole variable domain, filled in from reference TRBV28 and TRBJ2-7, reads DVKVTQSSRYLVKRTGEKVFLECVQDMDHENMFWYRQDPGLGLRLIYFSYDVKMKEKGDIPEGYSVSREKKERFSLILESASTNQTSMYLCASSFSSGRAYEQYFGPGTRLTVT.

This clone was detected only once. The chain joins TRBV13 to TRBJ2-7; TRBD2 matches at 14 bases. The CDR3 sequence is 15 residues long. V trimming: 2 bases; J trimming: 5 bases; junction bases outside the gene matches: 2. From germline, CDR1 is PRHDT and CDR2 FYEKMQ (reference sequence). The CDR3 DNA sequence: TGTGCCAGCAGCTTAAGGACTAGCGGGAGGAACGAGCAGTACTTC. It codes for CASSLRTSGRNEQYF.

The chain couples TRBV7-9 to TRBJ2-7; TRBD1 might be the D (5 bases). Deletions cut 2 bases from V and 6 bases from J, with 17 bases between. The CDR3 length is 15 residues. CDR1 SEHNR and CDR2 FQNEAQ come from the germline V gene (reference sequence). The CDR3 loop is CASSLFWQGGGEQYF. Written as DNA, the CDR3 is TGTGCCAGCAGCTTATTTTGGCAGGGCGGTGGCGAGCAGTACTTC.

V usage is TRBV27 and J usage is TRBJ2-2; 9 bases agree with TRBD2. The CDR3 is made up of 15 amino acids. Germline loops: CDR1 MNHEY, CDR2 SMNVEV (reference sequence). V dropped 3 bases and J dropped 7; count of bases not matched to a gene: 6. The CDR3 spells CASSLVAGGYGELFF. The CDR3 coding sequence is TGTGCCAGCAGTTTGGTGGCGGGAGGGTACGGGGAGCTGTTTTTT.

The chain uses TRBV6-6 and TRBJ2-1, with D perhaps TRBD1 (6 bases). From germline, CDR1 is MNHNY and CDR2 SVGAGI (reference sequence). V shed 6 bases and J shed 12 bases, with 21 bases lying between them. The CDR3 extends over 14 amino acids. The CDR3 DNA reads TGTGCCAGCAGGGGCTTGGGGGCCCAAGTTTGGCAGTTCTTC. Protein sequence: CASRGLGAQVWQFF.